Listed here are 14 T cell receptor beta chains from one sample, sequenced in a study of blood T cells in healthy people across ages. It was with a sample-barcoded 5' primer and a J-beta primer mix that a second PCR of about 7 to 12 cycles was run. TCRdb re-called the 5' RACE reads through MiXCR, storing one row per CDR3 protein. The sample lists approximately 880,000 distinct CDR3 sequences, under 50% occurring once. Material: blood. These receptors were taken from a man aged 30 to 45 in good health.

The CDR3 bases are TGTGCCAGCACCCCAAGCGGGGGCCAGGCAGATACGCAGTATTTT. Translation: CASTPSGGQADTQYF. This chain joins TRBV27 and TRBJ2-3; 8 bases fit TRBD2. Unmatched junction bases numbered 10, after V lost 7 bases and J lost 4 bases. The germline CDR1 and CDR2 sequences are MNHEY and SMNVEV (reference sequence). This CDR3 has 15 amino acids.

This clonotype was seen a handful of times. The rearrangement joins TRBV7-2 to TRBJ1-2, with D possibly being TRBD1 (5 bases). Looked up from germline, CDR1 is SGHTA and CDR2 is FQGNSA. The CDR3 is 14 residues long. The V gene lost 5 bases and the J gene lost 5 bases, with 15 bases spanning the gap. DNA of the CDR3: TGTGCCAGCAGCCTGCGGGGGGAATATTATGGCTACACCTTC. It encodes CASSLRGEYYGYTF. The whole variable domain, filled in from reference TRBV7-2 and TRBJ1-2, reads GAGVSQSPSNKVTEKGKDVELRCDPISGHTALYWYRQSLGQGLEFLIYFQGNSAPDKSGLPSDRFSAERTGGSVSTLTIQRTQQEDSAVYLCASSLRGEYYGYTFGSGTRLTVV.

There are a few counts of this clonotype. The V gene is TRBV27, the J gene TRBJ2-1; 7 bases agree with TRBD2. The CDR3 runs 16 residues. Losses at the gene ends were 3 bases for V and 4 bases for J; bases not matched to a gene: 9. The germline V gene encodes CDR1 MNHEY and CDR2 SMNVEV (reference sequence). The CDR3 reads CASSFRGGESYNEQFF. CDR3 coding DNA: TGTGCCAGCAGTTTTCGCGGGGGAGAAAGTTACAATGAGCAGTTCTTC.

The V and J genes are TRBV4-3 and TRBJ2-3; TRBD2 matches at 7 bases. The CDR3 is 17 amino acids. In germline, CDR1 is LGHNA, CDR2 YSLEER. Trimming took 4 bases from V and 0 from J; bases not matched to a gene: 10. CDR3 protein: CASSRRDYRTSTDTQYF. CDR3 nucleotide sequence: TGCGCCAGCAGCCGTCGGGACTACCGGACTAGCACAGATACGCAGTATTTT.

The V call is TRBV19, the J call TRBJ2-3; D is unclear. The V gene lost 6 bases and the J gene lost 2 bases, with 12 bases spanning the gap. Germline loops: CDR1 LNHDA, CDR2 SQIVND (reference sequence). The CDR3 has 14 residues. CDR3 nucleotide sequence: TGTGCCAGTAGAGTGGCGGAAAACACAGATACGCAGTATTTT. It codes for CASRVAENTDTQYF.

This clonotype was recorded once. The V and J genes are TRBV20-1 and TRBJ2-3, with 9 bases matching TRBD1. CDR1 is DFQATT, CDR2 SNEGSKA, per germline (reference sequence). The CDR3 sequence is 16 residues long. V lost 0 bases to trimming and J lost 4 bases; unmatched junction nucleotides: 8. The CDR3 is CSARDTGTGLADTQYF. The CDR3 DNA follows: TGCAGTGCTAGAGATACCGGGACAGGGTTGGCAGATACGCAGTATTTT.

As concerns this clonotype: A much larger clonotype is one base distant, so this may be a read error. The chain links TRBV20-1 to TRBJ2-4; 8 bases line up with TRBD1. The J call could be wrong; TRBJ2-7 is a better fit for the DNA end. CDR3 length: 14 amino acids. Germline CDR1 DFQATT, CDR2 SNEGSKA (reference sequence). CDR3 sequence (DNA): TGCAGTGCTGGACAGGGTCGTTCCTCCTGCGAGCAGTACTTC. Its protein is CSAGQGRSSCEQYF.

This clonotype was seen more than once but under ten times. The V gene is TRBV6-2 or TRBV6-3, the J gene TRBJ2-1, with TRBD1 matching over 11 bases. The germline V gene encodes CDR1 MNHEY and CDR2 SVGEGT. There are 16 residues in the CDR3. V shed 5 bases, J shed 4 bases, and the junction held 7 bases outside the gene matches. CDR3 sequence: CASSPFRDRGYNEQFF. The CDR3 DNA reads TGTGCCAGCAGTCCTTTCCGGGACAGGGGGTACAATGAGCAGTTCTTC.

The chain couples TRBV6-1 to TRBJ1-1; D remains unclear. There are 18 residues in the CDR3. Trimming removed 7 bases from V and 3 bases from J, with 27 bases in between. The germline V gene has CDR1 MNHNS and CDR2 SASEGT. CDR3 DNA sequence: TGTGCCAGCACCCTCCTCGACATAGCCCCGATCGGGGACACTGAAGCTTTCTTT. Protein: CASTLLDIAPIGDTEAFF.

This sequence joins TRBV11-2 and TRBJ2-3, with 11 nucleotides matching TRBD2. V lost 5 bases and J lost 2; bases outside the gene matches: 21. Germline CDR1 and CDR2: SGHAT and FQNNGV. CDR3 length: 21 residues. Written as DNA, the CDR3 is TGTGCCAGCAGCCCCACCGCGGTAGCGGGGGGGCGCGGGGTTAACACAGATACGCAGTATTTT. It specifies CASSPTAVAGGRGVNTDTQYF.

This clonotype was seen a few times. V and J are TRBV6-2 or TRBV6-3 and TRBJ1-1, with D uncertain. Germline values: CDR1 MNHEY, CDR2 SVGEGT. V lost 7 bases and J lost 0, with 12 bases in between. This CDR3 region has 14 residues. For the CDR3, the DNA is TGTGCCAGCATCGGACGGAACATGAACACTGAAGCTTTCTTT. It encodes CASIGRNMNTEAFF.

CDR3 DNA sequence: TGTGCCTGGACTTCTAACTATGGCTACACCTTC. It is translated as CAWTSNYGYTF. The chain combines TRBV30 with TRBJ1-2, with D hard to call. CDR1 GTSNPN and CDR2 SVGIG come from the germline V gene (reference sequence). The CDR3 consists of 11 residues. The V end lost 4 bases, the J end lost 0 bases, and 3 bases lay between the germline ends.

The chain is built from TRBV10-3 and TRBJ2-3; D perhaps matches TRBD1 (5 bases). V dropped 6 bases and J dropped 0 bases, with 13 bases sitting between them. The CDR3 length is 15 residues. CDR1 is ENHRY, CDR2 SYGVKD, per germline. In DNA form, the CDR3 reads TGTGCCATCAGCGCTCAGGGTACTAGCACAGATACGCAGTATTTT. Its translation: CAISAQGTSTDTQYF.

The chain recombines TRBV7-2 with TRBJ1-4; D unclear. V lost 5 bases, J lost 4 bases, and 11 bases lay in between. Germline assignment: CDR1 SGHTA and CDR2 FQGNSA. This CDR3 region has 14 residues. The CDR3 loop is CASSPTYYNEKLFF. The CDR3 DNA sequence: TGTGCCAGCAGCCCGACCTACTATAATGAAAAACTGTTTTTT.